These 21 T cell receptor beta chains originate from one sample sequenced in a study of Graves' ophthalmopathy and Graves' hyperthyroidism. RNA transcripts served as template for amplifying TCR beta CDR3 sequences. HTBI primers were employed in first-round RT-PCR, then a second-round multiplex PCR followed. Via MiXCR, TCRdb re-called the multiplex PCR reads, giving one row per CDR3 protein. The sample has about 400,000 distinct CDR3 sequences, about 17% seen once. Sequencing used peripheral blood. The receptors shown here come from a woman aged 18-35 years with Graves' ophthalmopathy.

This clonotype was seen at least ten times. This chain links TRBV6-5 with TRBJ1-1; D not resolved. V was shortened by 6 bases and J by 1 base, with 9 bases between the two germline ends. CDR1 is MNHEY and CDR2 is SVGAGI in the germline V gene. This CDR3 region has 13 residues. The CDR3 loop reads CASSGLGNTEAFF. CDR3 DNA: TGTGCCAGCAGCGGACTGGGGAACACTGAAGCTTTCTTT.

This clonotype was seen ten or more times. V gene TRBV19 combines with J gene TRBJ2-7, with D perhaps TRBD2 (5 bases). The germline CDR1 and CDR2 sequences are LNHDA and SQIVND (reference sequence). CDR3 length equals 15 residues. Trimming removed 5 bases at V and 3 bases at J, with 17 bases between. Written as DNA, the CDR3 is TGTGCCAGTAGTGCCAACAGCTTTGGACTCTACGAGCAGTACTTC. Translation: CASSANSFGLYEQYF.

This clonotype was picked up many times. At one end the junction does not follow the germline gene, possibly because of a read error. In nucleotides, the CDR3 is TGTACCAGCAGTTATGGGGGGCGAATCACTGAAGCTTTCTTT. It yields the protein CTSSYGGRITEAFF. The chain uses TRBV6-5 and TRBJ1-1, with D possibly matching TRBD1 (6 bases). The CDR3 runs to 14 residues. Germline CDR1 MNHEY, CDR2 SVGAGI.

Many counts were recorded for this clonotype. The rearrangement links TRBV2 to TRBJ1-1, with D unclear. The CDR3 is made up of 14 amino acids. Germline V lookup: CDR1 SNHLY, CDR2 FYNNEI. Trimming shortened V by 6 bases and J by 4 bases, and 15 bases separated the two germline ends. The CDR3 protein is CASRERGGGTEAFF. CDR3 nucleotides: TGTGCCAGCAGAGAGCGGGGAGGAGGCACTGAAGCTTTCTTT.

This clonotype was found many times. The chain couples TRBV5-8 to TRBJ2-7, with D possibly matching TRBD1 (5 bases). The CDR3 runs to 15 residues. Germline CDR1 is SGHTS and CDR2 is YDEGEE. V lost 4 bases to trimming and J lost 1 base, with 15 bases between them. The CDR3 nucleotides are TGTGCCAGCAGCCCCGGAGACAGTACGTCCTACGAGCAGTACTTC. This translates into CASSPGDSTSYEQYF.

This clonotype was recorded many times. The chain joins TRBV12-3 or TRBV12-4 to TRBJ1-2, with D unclear. The CDR3 has 14 residues. Trimming left V 1 base short and J 5 bases short, with 11 bases between. The CDR3 DNA reads TGTGCCAGCAGTTTAGGTGGGGAGATTTATGGCTACACCTTC. The encoded protein is CASSLGGEIYGYTF.

This chain uses TRBV6-1 with TRBJ2-7, with TRBD1 matching over 9 bases. V was pared by 5 bases and J by 5 bases, with 10 bases of the junction left unmatched. Germline V lookup: CDR1 MNHNS, CDR2 SASEGT. The CDR3 is 15 residues long. CDR3 in DNA: TGTGCCAGCAGTCCCCTGCCGGGACAGGGAAACGAGCAGTACTTC. Translating gives CASSPLPGQGNEQYF.

This clonotype was recorded many times. J is TRBJ2-2 and V is TRBV6-2 or TRBV6-3; TRBD2 agrees at 7 bases. The CDR3 has 15 amino acids. Germline V CDR1 and CDR2: MNHEY, SVGEGT. V lost 2 bases and J lost 3; bases outside the gene matches: 3. This CDR3 reads CASSYETSHTGELFF. The CDR3 DNA reads as TGTGCCAGCAGTTACGAGACTAGCCACACCGGGGAGCTGTTTTTT.

CDR3 amino acids: CASQTSGGSIYEQYF. CDR3 DNA: TGTGCCAGCCAGACTAGCGGGGGATCGATCTACGAGCAGTACTTC. J is TRBJ2-7 and V is TRBV7-2; 12 nucleotides align to TRBD2. J was trimmed by 3 bases and V by 8 bases; bases with no gene match: 8. This CDR3 is 15 amino acids long. Germline values: CDR1 SGHTA, CDR2 FQGNSA.

This clonotype was observed many times. V and J are TRBV2 and TRBJ2-4; no definite D call. The germline V gene has CDR1 SNHLY and CDR2 FYNNEI. The CDR3 contains 15 residues. V lost 4 bases and J 0 bases, leaving 10 bases between the germline ends. For the CDR3, the DNA is TGTGCCAGCAGTGGATGGAGTCTAGCCAAAAACATTCAGTACTTC. It encodes CASSGWSLAKNIQYF.

This clonotype was seen repeatedly, ten times or more. The chain couples TRBV9 to TRBJ1-6, with 11 bases fitting TRBD1. V trimming: 3 bases; J trimming: 7 bases; junction bases outside the gene matches: 0. Per germline, CDR1 SGDLS and CDR2 YYNGEE. This CDR3 has 14 amino acids. CDR3 in amino acids: CASSGDRGNSPLHF. As DNA, the CDR3 is TGTGCCAGCAGCGGGGACAGGGGGAATTCACCCCTCCACTTT. Full variable domain (missing parts from reference TRBV9 and TRBJ1-6): DSGVTQTPKHLITATGQRVTLRCSPRSGDLSVYWYQQSLDQGLQFLIQYYNGEERAKGNILERFSAQQFPDLHSELNLSSLELGDSALYFCASSGDRGNSPLHFGNGTRLTVT.

This clonotype was observed at least ten times. This rearrangement joins TRBV18 to TRBJ1-1, with 8 positions matching TRBD1. The J segment lost 4 bases and the V segment lost 4 bases, leaving 5 bases of the junction unmatched. The CDR3 has 14 amino acids. Germline CDR1 and CDR2: KGHSH and LQKENI. CDR3 sequence (DNA): TGTGCCAGCTCACGGGAGACAGGGGCCACTGAAGCTTTCTTT. Translated, it gives CASSRETGATEAFF.

This clonotype was recorded many times. CDR3 residues: CASSLADLTPHEQYF. The DNA for the CDR3 is TGTGCCAGCAGCTTAGCGGACCTAACCCCCCACGAGCAGTACTTC. The chain is built from TRBV7-9 and TRBJ2-7; the D is unclear. V lost 0 bases and J 5 bases, leaving 14 bases between the germline ends. This CDR3 has 15 residues. Germline V CDR1 and CDR2: SEHNR, FQNEAQ (reference sequence).

This clonotype was observed at least ten times. The rearrangement uses TRBV7-9 and TRBJ1-1, with D possibly being TRBD1 (5 bases). Trimming removed 4 bases from V and 2 bases from J, with 11 bases in between. CDR3 size: 14 residues. The germline V gene has CDR1 SEHNR and CDR2 FQNEAQ (reference sequence). DNA of the CDR3: TGTGCCAGCAGCTCGGGGGGAGATAACACTGAAGCTTTCTTT. It encodes CASSSGGDNTEAFF.

The table lists this clonotype with many counts. The genes are TRBV6-2 or TRBV6-3 and TRBJ2-7; unclear D gene. Trimming took 4 bases from V and 6 from J, leaving 7 bases between them. Germline V gives CDR1 MNHEY, CDR2 SVGEGT. The CDR3 length is 11 residues. The CDR3 reads CASSWGSEQYF. For the CDR3, the DNA is TGTGCCAGCAGTTGGGGATCCGAGCAGTACTTC.

The sample holds many counts of this clonotype. The chain joins TRBV30 to TRBJ1-1; D gene ambiguous. CDR3 length: 14 amino acids. Germline V gene data show CDR1 as GTSNPN and CDR2 as SVGIG (reference sequence). Trimming left V 1 base short and J 1 base short, with 10 bases between. The CDR3 region is CAWSGTRQNTEAFF. The CDR3 nucleotides are TGTGCCTGGAGTGGGACCCGACAGAACACTGAAGCTTTCTTT.

The table lists this clonotype with many counts. The junction does not match germline at one end; this may be a read error. V is TRBV28 and J is TRBJ2-7; 10 bases line up with TRBD1. The CDR3 sequence is 16 residues long. CDR1 and CDR2 (germline): MDHEN, SYDVKM. The CDR3 DNA follows: TGTGCCGGCAGTTTAGGCCGGGACAGGGGCGGGTACGAGCAGTACTTC. Translating it yields CAGSLGRDRGGYEQYF.

The chain has TRBV29-1 and TRBJ1-3; 8 bases match TRBD1. The CDR3 runs to 13 residues. Germline trimming cut 4 bases from V and 7 bases from J; bases unmatched to any gene: 6. In germline, CDR1 is SQVTM, CDR2 ANQGSEA. DNA for the CDR3: TGCAGCGTTGGGACAGGGAACTTCAACACCATATATTTT. Protein sequence: CSVGTGNFNTIYF.

This clonotype was observed at least ten times. The rearrangement uses TRBV28 and TRBJ2-7; either TRBD1 or TRBD2 may supply D (7 bases each). The CDR3 length is 14 residues. The germline CDR1 and CDR2 sequences are MDHEN and SYDVKM. Trimming removed 10 bases at V and 0 bases at J, with 16 bases between. The DNA of the CDR3 is TGTGCCACCAGGGGGGGTCGGTCCTCCTACGAGCAGTACTTC. Residues: CATRGGRSSYEQYF.

The chain couples TRBV15 to TRBJ2-4; perhaps D is TRBD1 or TRBD2 (5 bases each). The CDR3 extends over 18 amino acids. CDR1 and CDR2 from the germline V gene are LNHNV and YYDKDF (reference sequence). V was cut by 0 bases and J by 0 bases, with 15 bases left in between. DNA of the CDR3: TGTGCCACCAGCAGAGATCGGGACGGACACCTAGCCAAAAACATTCAGTACTTC. Encoded protein: CATSRDRDGHLAKNIQYF.

This clonotype was seen many times. The V gene is TRBV28, the J gene TRBJ1-5; D is undetermined. This CDR3 comprises 12 residues. Trimming stripped 8 bases from V and 3 bases from J, with 8 bases between. The germline CDR1 and CDR2 sequences are MDHEN and SYDVKM. CDR3 DNA sequence: TGTGCCAGCCAAACCCCCAATCAGCCCCAGCATTTT. The encoded protein is CASQTPNQPQHF.